Shown below are 28 T cell receptor beta chains from a single sample sequenced in a study of identical twins. TCRdb recomputed calls from the 5' RACE reads with MiXCR, one row per CDR3 protein. This table has about 250,000 distinct CDR3 sequences, 6% to 8.5% appearing once. This sample was also put to use in a study of yellow fever vaccine responses in identical twins.

Sample: CD8+ T cells sorted from blood. The receptors come from a woman in her late teens or twenties in good health.

This clonotype was detected a few times. The chain combines TRBV12-3 or TRBV12-4 with TRBJ2-3; TRBD2 matches 9 bases. CDR3 length: 15 amino acids. Trimming took 6 bases from V and 8 from J; bases not matched to a gene: 12. CDR3 in amino acids: CASSPRVAGVGTQYF. The CDR3, as DNA: TGTGCCAGCAGCCCCCGGGTAGCGGGGGTTGGTACGCAGTATTTT.

The genes are TRBV19 and TRBJ1-2, with D possibly being TRBD1 (6 bases). V lost 3 bases, J lost 6 bases, and 14 bases lay in between. Germline values: CDR1 LNHDA, CDR2 SQIVND (reference sequence). The CDR3 extends over 14 amino acids. The CDR3 loop reads CASSMAGGGDGYTF. CDR3 nucleotide sequence: TGTGCCAGTAGTATGGCCGGGGGCGGCGATGGCTACACCTTC.

This clonotype was counted between two and nine times. This rearrangement joins TRBV21-1 to TRBJ2-4; the table's D call TRBD1 went unverified against the DNA. TRBV21-1 is given as a pseudogene. CDR3 length equals 13 residues. The CDR3 DNA is TGTGCCAGCAGCTCGGGAAGGGAAAACATTCAGTACTTC. Amino acids: CASSSGRENIQYF.

In its sample, this clonotype was seen many times. The V call is TRBV28, the J call TRBJ2-7; 10 nucleotides align to TRBD1. The CDR3 is 13 residues long. Trimming cost V 6 bases and J 5 bases; bases outside gene matches: 4. In germline, CDR1 is MDHEN, CDR2 SYDVKM. Written as DNA, the CDR3 is TGTGCCAGCAGGGGACAGGGGTTGAACGAGCAGTACTTC. It yields the protein CASRGQGLNEQYF.

V usage is TRBV6-5 and J usage is TRBJ2-7; TRBD2 is a possible D gene (6 bases). The CDR3 is 16 amino acids. V lost 0 bases and J 3 bases, leaving 15 bases between the germline ends. CDR1 is MNHEY, CDR2 SVGAGI, per germline. The CDR3 coding sequence is TGTGCCAGCAGTTACTCTATACTAGCCGCGAACTACGAGCAGTACTTC. Translation gives CASSYSILAANYEQYF.

This clonotype was picked up many times. The chain links TRBV11-2 to TRBJ2-7, with D tentatively TRBD1 or TRBD2 (5 bases each). The CDR3 has 13 residues. Germline V gene sequence: CDR1 SGHAT, CDR2 FQNNGV. V lost 3 bases to trimming and J lost 3 bases, with 9 bases between them. The CDR3 DNA follows: TGTGCCAGCAGCTTGGGGACGTACTACGAGCAGTACGTC. Translated, it gives CASSLGTYYEQYV.

The genes are TRBV6-1 and TRBJ2-7; 8 bases are shared with TRBD1. The V gene's germline CDR1 is MNHNS and CDR2 SASEGT. The CDR3 runs 14 residues. J lost 4 bases, V lost 5 bases, and 7 bases had no gene match. CDR3 sequence: CASSPTTGGYEQYF. The CDR3 DNA follows: TGTGCCAGCAGTCCGACAACAGGGGGTTACGAGCAGTACTTC.

This clonotype was picked up many times. J is TRBJ2-5 and V is TRBV21-1; TRBD1, as called in the table, went unchecked against the DNA. TRBV21-1 is listed as a pseudogene. The CDR3 contains 16 residues. DNA of the CDR3: TGTGCCAGCAGCAAACTTCCGGGACAGGGAGGAGAGACCCAGTACTTC. Amino acid sequence: CASSKLPGQGGETQYF.

Many counts were recorded for this clonotype. This chain links TRBV12-3 or TRBV12-4 with TRBJ2-3; D gene ambiguous. The CDR3 totals 13 residues. Between the trimmed V and J ends, which lost 4 bases and 0 bases, there was a span of 5 bases. The CDR3 is CASSSASTDTQYF. CDR3 nucleotide sequence: TGTGCCAGCAGTTCGGCTAGCACAGATACGCAGTATTTT.

This clonotype was found a few times. This rearrangement joins TRBV4-2 to TRBJ2-1, with D perhaps assigned TRBD1 or TRBD2 (6 bases each). The CDR3 extends over 14 amino acids. V lost 4 bases to trimming and J lost 6 bases, with 13 bases between them. Germline values: CDR1 LGHNA, CDR2 YNFKEQ. Written as DNA, the CDR3 is TGTGCCAGCAGCCTAGAAGGGGGGATCAATGAGCAGTTCTTC. This sequence encodes CASSLEGGINEQFF.

In this sample, this clonotype turned up many times. The chain links TRBV4-1 to TRBJ2-2; D is unclear. Germline CDR1 MGHRA, CDR2 YSYEKL. The CDR3 is made up of 15 amino acids. V was trimmed by 2 bases and J by 0 bases, leaving 7 bases between them. CDR3 nucleotides: TGCGCCAGCAGCCAACCCCTAGCGAACACCGGGGAGCTGTTTTTT. Amino acid sequence: CASSQPLANTGELFF.

This clonotype was seen repeatedly, ten times or more. This chain connects TRBV14 to TRBJ1-2, with TRBD1 as a possible D gene (6 bases). The CDR3 spans 17 residues. Germline loops: CDR1 SGHDN, CDR2 FVKESK. The germline V and J ends were trimmed by 5 bases and 3 bases, with 22 bases remaining between them. The CDR3 nucleotides read TGTGCCAGCAGCGAAGGGTGGAGTCAGGGGTTATACTATGGCTACACCTTC. Its protein product is CASSEGWSQGLYYGYTF.

This clonotype was counted ten times or more. The gene calls are TRBV14 and TRBJ1-1, with D possibly matching TRBD1 (5 bases). Looked up from germline, CDR1 is SGHDN and CDR2 is FVKESK. The V and J ends lost 4 bases and 4 bases respectively, with 10 bases between them. The CDR3 spans 13 residues. CDR3 residues: CASSPNGGTEAFF. For the CDR3, the DNA is TGTGCCAGCAGCCCAAATGGGGGCACTGAAGCTTTCTTT.

This clonotype was counted only a few times. Here the CDR3 reads CSVEPGLNNEQFF. The CDR3 nucleotides read TGCAGCGTTGAGCCGGGACTAAACAATGAGCAGTTCTTC. This chain links TRBV29-1 with TRBJ2-1; 7 nucleotides match TRBD2. CDR3 length equals 13 residues. Germline values: CDR1 SQVTM, CDR2 ANQGSEA. Trimming cost V 3 bases and J 5 bases; bases outside gene matches: 4.

The sample holds many counts of this clonotype. The chain has TRBV7-9 and TRBJ1-6; no clear D gene. The germline CDR1 and CDR2 sequences are SEHNR and FQNEAQ (reference sequence). The CDR3 consists of 17 residues. Trimming stripped 5 bases from V and 0 bases from J, with 14 bases between. The CDR3 DNA follows: TGTGCCAGCAGCCCTCTCCCTTTGAGCTCCTATAATTCACCCCTCCACTTT. Translating it yields CASSPLPLSSYNSPLHF.

V gene TRBV20-1 combines with J gene TRBJ2-3, with 7 positions matching TRBD1. The CDR3 is 14 amino acids. Per germline, CDR1 DFQATT and CDR2 SNEGSKA (reference sequence). The ends lost 0 bases at V and 4 bases at J; junction bases unmatched: 4. CDR3 nucleotides: TGCAGTGCTAGAGAGTCCGGACAGGCAGATACGCAGTATTTT. It is translated as CSARESGQADTQYF.

This clonotype was detected many times. The rearrangement uses TRBV14 and TRBJ2-3; the D gene could be TRBD1 or TRBD2 (6 bases each). In germline, CDR1 is SGHDN, CDR2 FVKESK. Trimming removed 0 bases from V and 6 bases from J, with 13 bases in between. The CDR3 sequence is 15 residues long. CDR3 bases: TGTGCCAGCAGCCAAGATTCCGGGGGCGCCGATACGCAGTATTTT. It translates to CASSQDSGGADTQYF.

This clonotype was detected only a few times. The chain uses TRBV3-1 and TRBJ2-7, with 8 bases fitting TRBD2. CDR3 length: 14 amino acids. CDR1 and CDR2 from the germline V gene are LGHDT and YNNKEL (reference sequence). J gave up 2 bases and V 1 base, and 1 base lay outside the gene matches. The CDR3 coding sequence is TGTGCCAGCAGCCAAGGTAGCGGGGCCTACGAGCAGTACTTC. Its protein product is CASSQGSGAYEQYF.

The chain couples TRBV5-1 to TRBJ1-1, with D unclear. Germline V gene data show CDR1 as SGHRS and CDR2 as YFSETQ. This CDR3 has 14 residues. V was trimmed by 3 bases and J by 1 base, leaving 10 bases between them. CDR3 residues: CASSYYPENTEAFF. The CDR3 DNA reads as TGCGCCAGCAGCTACTATCCTGAGAACACTGAAGCTTTCTTT.

This clonotype was recorded many times. V is TRBV6-5 and J is TRBJ2-4; maybe TRBD1 (5 bases). Per the germline V gene, CDR1 is MNHEY and CDR2 is SVGAGI. The length of the CDR3 is 13 residues. Trimming left V 2 bases short and J 6 bases short, with 8 bases between. The CDR3 region is CASSYGQGNIQYF. CDR3 in DNA: TGTGCCAGCAGTTACGGGCAGGGAAACATTCAGTACTTC.

Only a few counts were recorded for this clonotype. V is TRBV12-3 or TRBV12-4 and J is TRBJ2-1, with 10 positions matching TRBD2. Losses at the gene ends were 5 bases for V and 5 bases for J; bases not matched to a gene: 6. This CDR3 region has 15 residues. The CDR3 loop reads CASSPTSGTNNEQFF. The CDR3 DNA reads as TGTGCCAGCAGTCCCACTAGCGGGACCAACAATGAGCAGTTCTTC.

This clonotype was recorded a few times. The chain links TRBV5-1 to TRBJ2-7; D ambiguous. Trimming removed 1 base from V and 5 bases from J, with 10 bases in between. The V gene's germline CDR1 is SGHRS and CDR2 YFSETQ. CDR3 size: 13 residues. CDR3 loop: CASSLMGSHEQYF. CDR3 bases: TGCGCCAGCAGCTTGATGGGGTCCCACGAGCAGTACTTC.

This clonotype was seen many times. The genes are TRBV28 and TRBJ2-7; 8 bases are shared with TRBD1. V was pared by 7 bases and J by 3 bases, with 8 bases of the junction left unmatched. The CDR3 length is 14 residues. CDR1 and CDR2 from the germline V gene are MDHEN and SYDVKM. This chain's CDR3 is CASTPTGDVYEQYV. In nucleotides, the CDR3 is TGTGCCAGCACCCCGACAGGGGATGTCTACGAGCAGTACGTC.

The chain employs TRBV20-1 and TRBJ2-7; 8 nucleotides align to TRBD1. V trimming: 2 bases; J trimming: 6 bases; junction bases outside the gene matches: 15. CDR1 and CDR2 from the germline V gene are DFQATT and SNEGSKA (reference sequence). This CDR3 is 16 amino acids long. The CDR3 loop is CSARPPLTGDPSEQYF. CDR3 DNA: TGCAGTGCTAGACCGCCTCTGACAGGGGACCCCTCCGAGCAGTACTTC.

The chain has TRBV4-1 and TRBJ2-1; D not resolved. CDR3 length: 17 amino acids. Trimming stripped 1 base from V and 0 bases from J, with 13 bases between. Germline assignment: CDR1 MGHRA and CDR2 YSYEKL. The CDR3 loop reads CASSQALRRSSYNEQFF. CDR3 DNA: TGCGCCAGCAGCCAAGCATTGCGCCGGAGCTCCTACAATGAGCAGTTCTTC.

V usage is TRBV19 and J usage is TRBJ2-1; a weak D match, TRBD1 (5 bases). The V gene's germline CDR1 is LNHDA and CDR2 SQIVND (reference sequence). V was clipped by 0 bases and J by 0 bases, with 6 bases between them. The CDR3 loop spans 15 amino acids. The CDR3 is CASSIEDNSYNEQFF. The CDR3 DNA follows: TGTGCCAGTAGTATAGAGGACAACTCCTACAATGAGCAGTTCTTC.

The chain links TRBV7-9 to TRBJ1-2, with a tentative D call TRBD1 (5 bases). Trimming removed 2 bases at V and 6 bases at J, with 19 bases between. The CDR3 is made up of 16 amino acids. Germline V lookup: CDR1 SEHNR, CDR2 FQNEAQ (reference sequence). CDR3 nucleotide sequence: TGTGCCAGCAGCTTATCTCCATTCCGGGGCGCGGATGGCTACACCTTC. Protein product: CASSLSPFRGADGYTF.

The chain links TRBV5-1 to TRBJ2-1, with D unclear. The V gene lost 8 bases and the J gene lost 0 bases, with 21 bases spanning the gap. The CDR3 has 17 amino acids. Per the germline V gene, CDR1 is SGHRS and CDR2 is YFSETQ. The CDR3 DNA sequence: TGCGCCAGTAAAGAAGGCGACTTGCAGACCTCCTACAATGAGCAGTTCTTC. Its translation is CASKEGDLQTSYNEQFF. The full variable domain, in which reference TRBV5-1 and TRBJ2-1 provide the parts outside the CDR3, is KAGVTQTPRYLIKTRGQQVTLSCSPISGHRSVSWYQQTPGQGLQFLFEYFSETQRNKGNFPGRFSGRQFSNSRSEMNVSTLELGDSALYLCASKEGDLQTSYNEQFFGPGTRLTVL.